A single T cell receptor (beta chain) is shown here with its context. This sample is drawn from a study of shared clonotypes between healthy human individuals. On sorted subsets, replicate PCRs used roughly 190 ng DNA, or roughly 30,000 T cell genomes. The repertoire was sequenced with immunoSEQ multiplex PCR; TCRdb's copy has only in-frame clones and lacks some. The repertoire has approximately 840,000 clones, approximately 96% of them found once; the top ten carry about 0.25%. CD8 cells classed as naive were CD45RO-negative and positively selected for CCR7, excluding terminally differentiated effector memory CD45RA+ cells. Donors were healthy HIV-negative adults without recent acute infections or vaccinations. The CDR3 totals 18 residues. The J segment lost 0 bases and the V segment lost 2 bases, leaving 9 bases of the junction unmatched. Germline loops: CDR1 SGHVS, CDR2 FQNEAQ.

Sample: naive CD8+ T cells sorted from blood. The chain couples TRBV7-8 to TRBJ2-4, with 8 bases aligning to TRBD1. This TCR was recovered from a man aged 30 to 45 in good health. The CDR3 reads CASSLFAGQALAKNIQYF. Written as DNA, the CDR3 is TGTGCCAGCAGCTTATTTGCGGGACAGGCCTTAGCCAAAAACATTCAGTACTTC.